This T cell receptor (beta chain) was found in a study of regulatory T cells in long-lasting Graves disease. Arm-PCR with iRepertoire HTBI primers amplified the CDR3 regions for these TCR beta libraries. In TCRdb, the multiplex PCR reads were re-called with MiXCR into one record per CDR3 protein. The table records about 350,000 distinct CDR3 sequences, around 15% of them present only once. Time point: newly diagnosed GD, antithyroid drugs for less than 3 months. Extracted RNA from PBMCs served as the source of the TCR library. The study, taken as a whole, reports: Repertoires from persistent disease leaned toward TRBV28, TRBJ1-2 and TRBJ2-5.

This clonotype was observed at least ten times. The antigen remains unidentified. Looked up from germline, CDR1 is SGHRS and CDR2 is YFSETQ. V lost 1 base and J lost 4; bases outside the gene matches: 10. This CDR3 has 18 amino acids. These data were also reused for a study on T cells in Graves' hyperthyroidism and ophthalmopathy. That paper adds: Graves' hyperthyroidism is called stable when ophthalmopathy does not progress within 18 months. A first-round RT-PCR of the TCR CDR3 used the HTBI primer set.

This chain links TRBV5-1 with TRBJ2-1; 11 bases align to TRBD2. The source material was peripheral blood mononuclear cells (PBMCs), sampled at new diagnosis, from a patient treated with antithyroid drugs. The TCR sequence derives from a woman under 30 with Graves disease. The CDR3 DNA follows: TGCGCCAGCAGCTTGATAGGGACTAGCGGTCTTTCATACAATGAGCAGTTCTTC. Residues: CASSLIGTSGLSYNEQFF.